The 7 T cell receptor beta chains reported below all come from one sample, sequenced in a study of cytomegalovirus exposure and HLA in healthy donors. A multiplex PCR was run with 60 Vbeta primers and 13 Jbeta primers. Some clones are missing from TCRdb's copy, which holds only in-frame ones; the method was immunoSEQ multiplex PCR. Among about 120,000 clones listed, less than 85% were seen once. Sample: PBMCs. The receptors derive from a female donor in good health and CMV-seronegative.

The chain is built from TRBV2 and TRBJ1-6; perhaps TRBD1 as D (6 bases). Per the germline V gene, CDR1 is SNHLY and CDR2 is FYNNEI. This CDR3 comprises 15 residues. Trimming pared 7 bases from V and 8 bases from J, leaving 18 bases between. CDR3 nucleotides: TGTGCCAGCACTTGGGACACTTCGTCCCATTCACCCCTCCACTTT. Translation gives CASTWDTSSHSPLHF. The variable domain in full, completed from reference TRBV2 and TRBJ1-6, reads EPEVTQTPSHQVTQMGQEVILRCVPISNHLYFYWYRQILGQKVEFLVSFYNNEISEKSEIFDDQFSVERPDGSNFTLKIRSTKLEDSAMYFCASTWDTSSHSPLHFGNGTRLTVT.

This clone was observed a few times. The chain has TRBV10-1 and TRBJ1-5, with no clear D. Germline assignment: CDR1 WNHNN and CDR2 SYGVQD (reference sequence). V lost 0 bases to trimming and J lost 3 bases, with 3 bases between them. The CDR3 has 13 amino acids. The DNA for the CDR3 is TGCGCCAGCAGTGAGTCCGTCAATCAGCCCCAGCATTTT. Protein product: CASSESVNQPQHF.

This clone was counted a single time. Compared with germline, one end of the junction differs, possibly owing to a read error. The V call is TRBV7-9, the J call TRBJ2-7, with a weak D call TRBD2 (5 bases). This CDR3 is 14 amino acids long. Germline-derived CDR1 and CDR2 are SEHNR and FQNEAQ (reference sequence). DNA of the CDR3: TGTTCCAGCAGCTCGACTCCGGAGGCCTACGAGCAGTACTTC. Encoded protein: CSSSSTPEAYEQYF.

Only a few counts were recorded for this clone. The J gene is TRBJ1-6, the V gene TRBV9; 7 nucleotides line up with TRBD1. The V gene end was trimmed by 0 bases and the J gene end by 7 bases; junction bases not matched to a gene: 4. This CDR3 has 15 amino acids. CDR1 is SGDLS, CDR2 YYNGEE, per germline. CDR3 sequence: CASSVAQGRNSPLHF. CDR3 DNA: TGTGCCAGCAGCGTAGCACAGGGGAGAAATTCACCCCTCCACTTT.

The chain combines TRBV27 with TRBJ1-6; D not resolved. This CDR3 has 15 residues. Between the trimmed V and J ends, which lost 3 bases and 8 bases, there was a span of 14 bases. The germline V gene has CDR1 MNHEY and CDR2 SMNVEV (reference sequence). CDR3 region: CASSLRRGADSPLHF. The CDR3 nucleotides read TGTGCCAGCAGTTTGCGCCGAGGAGCCGATTCACCCCTCCACTTT.

The chain employs TRBV29-1 and TRBJ2-5; perhaps TRBD2 as D (5 bases). V was trimmed by 3 bases and J by 7 bases, leaving 15 bases between them. The CDR3 totals 13 residues. The germline CDR1 and CDR2 sequences are SQVTM and ANQGSEA. The CDR3 region has the DNA TGCAGCGTTGAGAGGGCCGGTAGGTCGACCCAGTACTTC. Its translation: CSVERAGRSTQYF.

About this clone: This CDR3 is also generated by other DNA sequences in the sample. The chain couples TRBV29-1 to TRBJ2-1; possible D gene TRBD1, 6 bases. There are 14 residues in the CDR3. Germline V gene lookup returns CDR1 SQVTM and CDR2 ANQGSEA. Trimming pared 4 bases from V and 0 bases from J, leaving 10 bases between. The chain's CDR3 is CSVVRGSSYNEQFF. The CDR3 DNA reads as TGCAGCGTTGTTAGGGGGAGCTCCTACAATGAGCAGTTCTTC.